This is a list of T cell receptor beta chains from one sample in a study of blood T cell repertoires in COVID-19. Profiling relied on immunoSEQ multiplex PCR, and the TCRdb table lists in-frame clones only, not all of them. The table has some 78,000 clones, 90% seen once. The sequenced material came from peripheral blood. The receptors come from an elderly woman with active or convalescent COVID-19. Both conserved end residues are part of each CDR3. The order of the fields is clone size, J gene, D gene, V gene, CDR3 DNA, CDR3 protein. The D gene is left open where the match is weak. Rows give clone size only sometimes, using once, few, many, or a class for an expanded clone.

- TRBJ1-2 - TRBV9 TGTGCCAGCAGCCTATCCGGAACAGGAAGTAACTATGGCTACACCTTC CASSLSGTGSNYGYTF
- TRBJ2-7 - TRBV4-3 TGCGCCAGCAGCCTTGCCGGTCCCGGGACTTACCCCTACGAGCAGTACTTC CASSLAGPGTYPYEQYF
- TRBJ2-7 TRBD1 TRBV9 TGTGCCAGCAGCGCCGGGGTGGGGACAGGGAGAAATTACGAGCAGTACTTC CASSAGVGTGRNYEQYF
- TRBJ1-1 - TRBV27 TGTGCCAGCAGTTCATCGGGGGGGTGGAACACTGAAGCTTTCTTT CASSSSGGWNTEAFF
- TRBJ2-1 - TRBV30 TGTGCCTGGAGTGGTGGAATTCAGACTTGGTCCAATGAGCAGTTCTTC CAWSGGIQTWSNEQFF
- TRBJ2-1 - TRBV18 TGTGCCAGCTCCGCCGGGGGTCCAGATAACTTCAATGAGCAGTTCTTC CASSAGGPDNFNEQFF
few TRBJ2-5 TRBD2 TRBV13 TGTGCCAGCACGCGGGGGGGAGAGACCCAGTACTTC CASTRGGETQYF
- TRBJ2-1 - TRBV27 TGTGCCAGCAGTTTAGACGTGGCGGGGCTCCATATCGGTGAGCAGTTCTTC CASSLDVAGLHIGEQFF
- TRBJ2-1 - TRBV11-1 TGTGCCAGCCGCCACAAGGGGAATGAGCAGTTCTTC CASRHKGNEQFF
once TRBJ1-1 TRBD1 TRBV10-3 TGTGCCATCAGTGAGGTGGACAGGGGAACTGAAGCTTTCTTT CAISEVDRGTEAFF
- TRBJ1-2 - TRBV7-2 TGTGCCAGCAGCTTAAACCGGGACACGGTCTATGGCTACACCTTC CASSLNRDTVYGYTF
- TRBJ2-5 - TRBV27 TGTGCCAGCAGTTATACAGGGCTGGGCGAGACCCAGTACTTC CASSYTGLGETQYF
- TRBJ1-5 - TRBV19 TGTGCCAGTAGTATCTGGAGGGATCAGCCCCAGCATTTT CASSIWRDQPQHF
once TRBJ1-4 TRBD1 TRBV5-1 TGCGCCAGCAGCATGACAGGGCGGGCGGAAAAACTGTTTTTT CASSMTGRAEKLFF
once TRBJ2-7 TRBD2 TRBV11-2 TGTGCCAGCAGCTCGGGGCGGGGGGCGAATTTCTACGAGCAGTACTTC CASSSGRGANFYEQYF
- TRBJ2-1 - TRBV2 TGTGCCAGCAGTGAAAACGCGTACAATGAGCAGTTCTTC CASSENAYNEQFF
few TRBJ1-1 - TRBV6-6 TGTGCCAGCAGTTTCGACGGGGGGAACACTGAAGCTTTCTTT CASSFDGGNTEAFF
- TRBJ1-4 TRBD1 TRBV3-1/TRBV3-2 TGTGCCAGCAGCCCCGGGACAGTCCTTGAAAAACTGTTTTTT CASSPGTVLEKLFF
- TRBJ1-4 - TRBV5-1 TGCGCCAGCAGCTTGGTTTACGGGAATAATGAAAAACTGTTTTTT CASSLVYGNNEKLFF
- TRBJ2-5 - TRBV3-1/TRBV3-2 TGTGCCAGCAGCCAAGAATGGAATAGCGGTGGAAAATCCCCCCACTTC CASSQEWNSGGKSPHF
few TRBJ2-7 TRBD1 TRBV7-2 TGTGCCAGCAGCTATACACCCGGGACAGGTGGTAACGAGCAGTACTTC CASSYTPGTGGNEQYF
medium-sized TRBJ2-7 TRBD1 TRBV28 TGTGCCAGCAGTCCTGGGACAGGGGTACCCTACGAGCAGTACTTC CASSPGTGVPYEQYF
- TRBJ1-2 TRBD1 TRBV28 TGTGCCAGCAGTTTAGATCTCGGGACAGGGGGCGCGTTGGGCTACACCTTC CASSLDLGTGGALGYTF
- TRBJ2-2 TRBD2 TRBV29-1 TGCAGCGTTGAAAAGGGGAGCGGGGGGACCGGGGAGCTGTTTTTT CSVEKGSGGTGELFF
once TRBJ1-6 - TRBV27 TGTGCCAGCAGTTCTCCTTCGGACAGTCGAATTCTCCACTTT CASSSPSDSRILHF
- TRBJ2-3 TRBD1 TRBV5-1 TGCGCCAGCAGCTTCAGGGGACAGGAGACAGATACGCAGTATTTT CASSFRGQETDTQYF
- TRBJ1-3 TRBD1 TRBV6-6 TGTGCCAGCAGTTACCTGACAGGGGTCGGAAACACCATATATTTT CASSYLTGVGNTIYF
- TRBJ1-6 TRBD1 TRBV25-1 TGTGCCAGCACCGGGACAGGGGGTAATTCACCCCTCCACTTT CASTGTGGNSPLHF
- TRBJ2-2 - TRBV4-3 TGCGCCAGCAGCCAAGAAGTGGCTAACACCGGGGAGCTGTTTTTT CASSQEVANTGELFF
- TRBJ2-5 TRBD2 TRBV27 TGTGCCAGCAGTCCCCTGGCGGGAGCGAGTCTGCTGGAGACCCAGTACTTC CASSPLAGASLLETQYF
- TRBJ2-7 TRBD1 TRBV28 TGTGCCAGCAGTTACCCGACCTCAGACAGGGCCGACTACGAGCAGTACTTC CASSYPTSDRADYEQYF
once TRBJ2-7 - TRBV19 TGTGCCACCCGACCCGGCCAGGGGAAATCCCACGAGCAGTACTTC CATRPGQGKSHEQYF